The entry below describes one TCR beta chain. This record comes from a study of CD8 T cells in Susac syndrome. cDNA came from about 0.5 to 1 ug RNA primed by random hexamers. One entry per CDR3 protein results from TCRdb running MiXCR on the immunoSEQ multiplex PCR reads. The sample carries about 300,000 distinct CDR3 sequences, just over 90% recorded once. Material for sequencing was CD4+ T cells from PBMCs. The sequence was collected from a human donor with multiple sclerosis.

The CDR3 loop reads CASSLTVIRIYGYTF. The CDR3 DNA follows: TGTGCCAGTAGTTTGACAGTAATCCGAATCTATGGCTACACCTTC. The chain has TRBV19 and TRBJ1-2; a weak D match, TRBD1 (5 bases). This CDR3 comprises 15 residues. The V end lost 5 bases, the J end lost 4 bases, and 17 bases lay between the germline ends. CDR1 LNHDA and CDR2 SQIVND come from the germline V gene (reference sequence).